Shown below are 27 T cell receptor beta chains from a single sample sequenced in a study of CD8+CD57+ T cells in acquired aplastic anemia. Profiling that covered TCR beta VDJ and CDR3 relied on genomic DNA as its template. TCRdb ran MiXCR on the reads and lists one entry per CDR3 protein. The top ten hold around 0.96% of the sample, which has 150,000 to 200,000 distinct CDR3 sequences, approximately 44% seen once. Sequenced input: sorted CD4+, CD8+, or CD8+CD57+ T cells (not recorded which) from PBMCs. These TCRs come from a human donor in good health.

V is TRBV24-1 and J is TRBJ1-2, with a weak D call TRBD1 (6 bases). The ends were cut back, 0 bases at V and 5 bases at J, with 12 bases in the middle. The CDR3 extends over 15 amino acids. The germline V gene has CDR1 KGHDR and CDR2 SFDVKD. The CDR3 here is CATSDLLTGLYGYTF. As DNA, the CDR3 is TGTGCCACCAGTGATTTGTTGACAGGTCTATATGGCTACACCTTC.

A few counts support this clonotype. The chain combines TRBV20-1 with TRBJ2-3; 8 bases match TRBD1. CDR3 length: 17 residues. V trimming: 7 bases; J trimming: 0 bases; junction bases outside the gene matches: 15. Germline-derived CDR1 and CDR2 are DFQATT and SNEGSKA (reference sequence). CDR3 loop: CSVSIGQGVSSTDTQYF. CDR3 DNA sequence: TGCAGTGTTAGTATAGGACAGGGCGTTTCTAGCACAGATACGCAGTATTTT.

This clonotype came up a few times. J is TRBJ2-7 and V is TRBV29-1, with TRBD1 matching over 9 bases. V lost 6 bases to trimming and J lost 2 bases; unmatched junction nucleotides: 8. Germline values: CDR1 SQVTM, CDR2 ANQGSEA. The CDR3 length is 14 residues. CDR3 bases: TGCAGCGTCGCGATCCGGACAGGGGCCTACGAGCAGTACTTC. Protein product: CSVAIRTGAYEQYF.

In the case of this clonotype: Just one base apart from a much larger clone, this may be a read error. This chain connects TRBV4-2 to TRBJ1-1; tentative D call: TRBD1 (6 bases). The V gene's germline CDR1 is LGHNA and CDR2 YNFKEQ. There are 15 residues in the CDR3. In DNA form, the CDR3 reads TGTGCCAGCAGCCAAGTAGGAGGAGGGGACACTGAAGCTTCCTTT. It translates to CASSQVGGGDTEASF.

For this clonotype: One junction end does not reproduce the germline sequence, and a read error may be involved. V is TRBV19 and J is TRBJ2-7; unclear D gene. The CDR3 is 12 residues long. From germline, CDR1 is LNHDA and CDR2 SQIVND (reference sequence). The CDR3 loop reads CASIIPPYERYF. The CDR3 DNA sequence: TGTGCCAGTATTATTCCCCCCTACGAGCGGTACTTC.

In its sample, this clonotype was seen many times. The CDR3 loop reads CSARLQGGYEQYF. CDR3 DNA: TGCAGTGCTAGGCTGCAGGGGGGCTACGAGCAGTACTTC. The chain recombines TRBV20-1 with TRBJ2-7; D perhaps matches TRBD1 (7 bases). The CDR3 sequence is 13 residues long. Per the germline V gene, CDR1 is DFQATT and CDR2 is SNEGSKA (reference sequence). V dropped 3 bases and J dropped 3 bases, with 12 bases sitting between them.

The sample holds many counts of this clonotype. The chain has TRBV7-2 and TRBJ2-7; no firm D call. Germline values: CDR1 SGHTA, CDR2 FQGNSA. V was trimmed by 5 bases and J by 6 bases, leaving 14 bases between them. This CDR3 has 13 residues. As DNA, the CDR3 is TGTGCCAGCAGCCAGAAACAGAGAGGCGAGCAGTACTTC. It specifies CASSQKQRGEQYF. Full variable domain (missing parts from reference TRBV7-2 and TRBJ2-7): GAGVSQSPSNKVTEKGKDVELRCDPISGHTALYWYRQSLGQGLEFLIYFQGNSAPDKSGLPSDRFSAERTGGSVSTLTIQRTQQEDSAVYLCASSQKQRGEQYFGPGTRLTVT.

This clonotype was detected many times. The chain couples TRBV6-1 to TRBJ1-5, with unresolved D. The ends were cut back, 4 bases at V and 6 bases at J, with 10 bases in the middle. Germline V lookup: CDR1 MNHNS, CDR2 SASEGT. The CDR3 spans 13 residues. In nucleotides, the CDR3 is TGTGCCAGCAGTGTGGCGGAGGTTCAGCCCCAGCATTTT. It codes for CASSVAEVQPQHF.

The V gene is TRBV20-1, the J gene TRBJ2-7; no definite D call. Germline lookup yields CDR1 DFQATT and CDR2 SNEGSKA (reference sequence). The CDR3 is made up of 13 amino acids. V was trimmed by 0 bases and J by 6 bases, leaving 12 bases between them. The CDR3 DNA sequence: TGCAGTGCTAGAGACCCCGTTGGGGTCGAGCAGTACTTC. As protein: CSARDPVGVEQYF.

The V and J genes are TRBV29-1 and TRBJ2-3, with D tentatively TRBD1 or TRBD2 (6 bases each). Trimming removed 1 base at V and 0 bases at J, with 11 bases between. The CDR3 length is 15 residues. Germline V lookup: CDR1 SQVTM, CDR2 ANQGSEA. The CDR3 here is CSVEGGARSTDTQYF. CDR3 DNA sequence: TGCAGCGTTGAAGGGGGGGCGCGTAGCACAGATACGCAGTATTTT.

This rearrangement joins TRBV12-5 to TRBJ2-1, with 15 positions matching TRBD2. The CDR3 length is 21 residues. In germline, CDR1 is LGHNT, CDR2 FRNRAP. J gave up 2 bases and V 0 bases, and 11 bases lay outside the gene matches. The CDR3: CASGLVLLPGLAGGAYNEQFF. CDR3 DNA: TGTGCTAGTGGTTTGGTACTCCTACCGGGACTAGCGGGAGGTGCCTACAATGAGCAGTTCTTC.

As for this clonotype: Mismatch with germline at one junction end may stem from a read error. The rearrangement uses TRBV7-8 and TRBJ1-4, with a weak D call TRBD1 (5 bases). There are 14 residues in the CDR3. The V gene's germline CDR1 is SGHVS and CDR2 FQNEAQ. CDR3 nucleotides: TGTGCCTGCAGCTTAGTGCAGGGTCGAGGGGATTGGTTTTTT. Its protein product is CACSLVQGRGDWFF. Drawing the rest from reference TRBV7-8 and TRBJ1-4, the complete variable domain is GAGVSQSPRYKVAKRGQDVALRCDPISGHVSLFWYQQALGQGPEFLTYFQNEAQLDKSGLPSDRFFAERPEGSVSTLKIQRTQQEDSAVYLCACSLVQGRGDWFFGSGTQLSVL.

As concerns this clonotype: This may come from a read error, since a much larger clone is one base off. The chain joins TRBV19 to TRBJ1-6; D is perhaps TRBD1 (6 bases). CDR3 length: 13 residues. Germline V lookup: CDR1 LNHDA, CDR2 SQIVND (reference sequence). V dropped 11 bases and J dropped 7 bases, with 15 bases sitting between them. The CDR3 loop reads CAVGDTVNSPLHF. The DNA for the CDR3 is TGTGCCGTTGGGGACACCGTAAATTCACCCCTCCACTTT. Using reference TRBV19 and TRBJ1-6 for the parts outside the CDR3, the full variable domain is DGGITQSPKYLFRKEGQNVTLSCEQNLNHDAMYWYRQDPGQGLRLIYYSQIVNDFQKGDIAEGYSVSREKKESFPLTVTSAQKNPTAFYLCAVGDTVNSPLHFGNGTRLTVT.

This clonotype is medium-sized (0.01 to 0.1%) in the sample. The chain recombines TRBV7-8 with TRBJ1-1, with a possible D match to TRBD1 (5 bases). V was cut by 6 bases and J by 5 bases, with 10 bases left in between. The CDR3 is 12 amino acids. The germline CDR1 and CDR2 sequences are SGHVS and FQNEAQ. DNA for the CDR3: TGTGCCAGCAGTCCTAGGGGTACTGAAGCTTTCTTT. Amino acids: CASSPRGTEAFF.

At least ten counts were recorded for this clonotype. The chain joins TRBV7-9 to TRBJ1-4, with no clear D. Germline values: CDR1 SEHNR, CDR2 FQNEAQ (reference sequence). This CDR3 spans 16 amino acids. V gave up 5 bases and J gave up 0 bases, with 13 bases separating them. CDR3 loop: CASSVGFGATNEKLFF. The CDR3 nucleotides are TGTGCCAGCAGCGTCGGGTTCGGGGCAACTAATGAAAAACTGTTTTTT. Full variable domain (outside the CDR3, taken from reference TRBV7-9 and TRBJ1-4): DTGVSQNPRHKITKRGQNVTFRCDPISEHNRLYWYRQTLGQGPEFLTYFQNEAQLEKSRLLSDRFSAERPKGSFSTLEIQRTEQGDSAMYLCASSVGFGATNEKLFFGSGTQLSVL.

This clonotype has ten or more counts. The genes are TRBV14 and TRBJ2-1, with TRBD2 identical over 10 bases. This CDR3 has 14 residues. With 0 bases clipped from V and 11 bases from J, the junction kept 4 bases outside the gene matches. Germline-derived CDR1 and CDR2 are SGHDN and FVKESK. CDR3 coding DNA: TGTGCCAGCAGCCAAGATAATAGCGGGAGGCAGCAGTTCTTC. Protein: CASSQDNSGRQQFF.

This clonotype was seen only a few times. The gene calls are TRBV6-5 and TRBJ1-1; D unresolved. The CDR3 totals 16 residues. Germline V gives CDR1 MNHEY, CDR2 SVGAGI. V was clipped by 0 bases and J by 1 base, with 12 bases between them. CDR3 sequence reads: CASSYSGAGRNTEAFF. In DNA form, the CDR3 reads TGTGCCAGCAGTTACTCTGGAGCGGGGAGGAACACTGAAGCTTTCTTT.

This clonotype was seen many times. The genes are TRBV10-2 and TRBJ2-5; 10 bases are shared with TRBD1. The CDR3 extends over 15 amino acids. The germline gives CDR1 WSHSY, CDR2 SAAADI. V shed 7 bases, J shed 4 bases, and the junction held 9 bases outside the gene matches. Here the CDR3 DNA reads TGCGCCAGCAACCGGGACAGGGGAGATTTAGAGACCCAGTACTTC. It encodes CASNRDRGDLETQYF.

There are many counts of this clonotype. The V call is TRBV7-2, the J call TRBJ1-6, with TRBD1 as a possible D gene (6 bases). Germline V gives CDR1 SGHTA, CDR2 FQGNSA. The CDR3 consists of 15 residues. Trimming removed 0 bases at V and 8 bases at J, with 11 bases between. The chain's CDR3 is CASSLALGGHSPLHF. The CDR3 bases are TGTGCCAGCAGCTTAGCATTGGGGGGGCATTCACCCCTCCACTTT.

This clonotype came up a few times. The gene calls are TRBV2 and TRBJ1-6; 11 nucleotides align to TRBD1. V was clipped by 6 bases and J by 8 bases; unmatched bases: 6. The CDR3 is 15 amino acids. Germline V gives CDR1 SNHLY, CDR2 FYNNEI. The CDR3 nucleotides read TGTGCCAGCAGCCAGAGGACAGGGGGCGATTCACCCCTCCACTTT. Translation gives CASSQRTGGDSPLHF.

This clonotype was seen repeatedly, ten times or more. This sequence joins TRBV7-2 and TRBJ2-1, with TRBD1 as a possible D gene (6 bases). V was cut by 3 bases and J by 7 bases, with 16 bases left in between. Germline V gene sequence: CDR1 SGHTA, CDR2 FQGNSA. The CDR3 is 15 amino acids. Here the CDR3 DNA reads TGTGCCAGCAGCTTGGTTTATACAGGGCGGAATGAGCAGTTCTTC. Translating gives CASSLVYTGRNEQFF.

This clonotype was seen once. DNA of the CDR3: TGCGCCAGCAGCCCGTACAGGGACGGGCAGTACTTC. The encoded protein is CASSPYRDGQYF. The J gene is TRBJ2-7, the V gene TRBV4-3, with D possibly being TRBD1 (6 bases). The CDR3 is 12 residues long. V gave up 4 bases and J gave up 9 bases, with 13 bases separating them. Looked up from germline, CDR1 is LGHNA and CDR2 is YSLEER.

The chain uses TRBV5-1 and TRBJ2-3; 7 positions agree with TRBD2. The germline V gene has CDR1 SGHRS and CDR2 YFSETQ. Unmatched junction bases numbered 5, after V lost 1 base and J lost 3 bases. The CDR3 has 15 amino acids. CDR3 coding DNA: TGCGCCAGCAGCTTGCGGGGGGTGGGAACAGATACGCAGTATTTT. Amino acids: CASSLRGVGTDTQYF.

About this clonotype itself: Here the CDR3 omits its conserved ending phenylalanine or tryptophan, so a read error is the likely source. This chain uses TRBV25-1 with TRBJ2-5; maybe TRBD1 (7 bases). V was clipped by 8 bases and J by 3 bases, with 25 bases between them. The CDR3 loop spans 17 amino acids. Germline-derived CDR1 and CDR2 are MGHDK and SYGVNS. The CDR3 spells CASGRRQGGGGEETQYL. The CDR3 DNA reads as TGTGCCAGCGGACGAAGACAGGGAGGCGGCGGAGAAGAGACCCAGTACCTC.

The chain uses TRBV19 and TRBJ1-2; the D is unclear. V was shortened by 5 bases and J by 5 bases, with 15 bases between the two germline ends. The CDR3 sequence is 14 residues long. Germline assignment: CDR1 LNHDA and CDR2 SQIVND (reference sequence). The chain's CDR3 is CASSHSGAAYGYTF. CDR3 nucleotides: TGTGCCAGTAGTCACTCGGGTGCCGCATATGGCTACACCTTC.

The rearrangement links TRBV19 to TRBJ2-7; 7 positions match TRBD1. Unmatched junction bases numbered 8, after V lost 5 bases and J lost 1 base. Germline-derived CDR1 and CDR2 are LNHDA and SQIVND (reference sequence). The CDR3 contains 15 residues. The CDR3 DNA reads TGTGCCAGTAGTCAAGGGACAGCGTATTCCTACGAGCAGTACTTC. As protein: CASSQGTAYSYEQYF.

Only a few counts were recorded for this clonotype. The chain joins TRBV3-1 to TRBJ1-1; 7 nucleotides agree with TRBD1. The length of the CDR3 is 16 residues. Germline lookup yields CDR1 LGHDT and CDR2 YNNKEL (reference sequence). Trimming removed 5 bases from V and 1 base from J; junction bases left unmatched: 10. The CDR3 nucleotides are TGTGCCAGCAGCTTAAGAAACAGGGGCACGAACACTGAAGCTTTCTTT. Amino acids: CASSLRNRGTNTEAFF. Full variable domain (remainder filled in from reference TRBV3-1 and TRBJ1-1): DTAVSQTPKYLVTQMGNDKSIKCEQNLGHDTMYWYKQDSKKFLKIMFSYNNKELIINETVPNRFSPKSPDKAHLNLHINSLELGDSAVYFCASSLRNRGTNTEAFFGQGTRLTVV.